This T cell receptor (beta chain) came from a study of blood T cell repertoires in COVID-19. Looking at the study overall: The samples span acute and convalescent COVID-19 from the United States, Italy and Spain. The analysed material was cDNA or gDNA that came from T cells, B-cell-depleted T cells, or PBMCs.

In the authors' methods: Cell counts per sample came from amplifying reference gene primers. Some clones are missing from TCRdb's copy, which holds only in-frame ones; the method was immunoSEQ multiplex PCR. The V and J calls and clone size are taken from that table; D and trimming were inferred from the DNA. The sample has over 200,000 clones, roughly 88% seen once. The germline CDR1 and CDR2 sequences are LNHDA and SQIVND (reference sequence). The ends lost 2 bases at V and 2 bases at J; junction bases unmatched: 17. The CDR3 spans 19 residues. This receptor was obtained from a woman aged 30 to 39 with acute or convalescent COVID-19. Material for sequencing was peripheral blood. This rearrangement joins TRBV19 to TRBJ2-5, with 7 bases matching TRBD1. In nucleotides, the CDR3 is TGTGCCAGTAGTATACGGTTCGGGCAGGGGGTACGGTATCAAGAGACCCAGTACTTC. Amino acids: CASSIRFGQGVRYQETQYF.